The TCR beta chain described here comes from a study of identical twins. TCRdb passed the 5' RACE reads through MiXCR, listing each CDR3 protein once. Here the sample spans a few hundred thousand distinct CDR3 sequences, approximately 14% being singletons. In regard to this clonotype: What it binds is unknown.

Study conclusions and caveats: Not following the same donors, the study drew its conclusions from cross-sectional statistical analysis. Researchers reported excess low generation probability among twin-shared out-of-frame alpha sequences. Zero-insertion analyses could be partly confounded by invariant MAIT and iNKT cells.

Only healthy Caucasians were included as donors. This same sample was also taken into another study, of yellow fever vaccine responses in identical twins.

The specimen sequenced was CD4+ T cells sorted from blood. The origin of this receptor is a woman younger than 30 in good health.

This chain's CDR3 is CASSPVRGYNQPQHF. The CDR3 nucleotides read TGTGCCAGCAGTCCCGTACGGGGATACAATCAGCCCCAGCATTTT. The chain uses TRBV12-3 or TRBV12-4 and TRBJ1-5; no firm D call. The CDR3 totals 15 residues. Trimming cost V 5 bases and J 3 bases, with 14 bases left between them.